The 25 T cell receptor beta chains in this list originate from one sample, sequenced in a study of T cell repertoires in cytomegalovirus infection (dated 2019 in TCRdb). These receptors lack a known antigen. The treatment or condition label here, explained by the study, means: in vitro stimulation with specific CMV peptide epitopes to enrich CMV-specific T cells. Data came from an Illumina HiSeq 1500. TCRdb reprocessing: public reads trimmed at Q25 with fastp, clones called with MiXCR, in-frame beta chains kept. For every CDR3 protein sequence, its rows merge into one entry that carries the most common genes and DNA. The sample table shows around 570,000 distinct CDR3 sequences, and under 45% are seen once. About 46% of the sample comes from the top ten. The sample here was cultured PBMCs, taken from culture after CMV antigen stimulation. The origin of the receptors is a human donor in good health (CMV status not recorded). Some clones in this sample may be carry-over from other donors' samples.

The V and J genes are TRBV28 and TRBJ1-3; 8 bases are shared with TRBD1. This CDR3 is 15 amino acids long. Germline V gene data show CDR1 as MDHEN and CDR2 as SYDVKM. The J segment lost 0 bases and the V segment lost 7 bases, leaving 5 bases of the junction unmatched. The CDR3 loop is CASIGQGYSGNTIYF. The CDR3 DNA sequence: TGTGCCAGCATCGGACAGGGCTACTCTGGAAACACCATATATTTT. Filled out from reference TRBV28 and TRBJ1-3, the complete variable domain reads DVKVTQSSRYLVKRTGEKVFLECVQDMDHENMFWYRQDPGLGLRLIYFSYDVKMKEKGDIPEGYSVSREKKERFSLILESASTNQTSMYLCASIGQGYSGNTIYFGEGSWLTVV.

The CDR3 sequence is CAISVYGAGEDTQYF. CDR3 DNA: TGTGCCATCAGTGTCTATGGGGCCGGGGAGGATACGCAGTATTTT. The chain employs TRBV10-3 and TRBJ2-3; D may match TRBD1 or TRBD2 (5 bases each). The CDR3 is 15 amino acids. Looked up from germline, CDR1 is ENHRY and CDR2 is SYGVKD. V dropped 4 bases and J dropped 6 bases, with 17 bases sitting between them.

The genes are TRBV7-2 and TRBJ2-7, with a possible D match to TRBD2 (6 bases). V lost 1 base and J 2 bases, leaving 15 bases between the germline ends. This CDR3 spans 16 amino acids. Germline-derived CDR1 and CDR2 are SGHTA and FQGNSA. CDR3 region: CASSLVGLPYPYEQYF. Here the CDR3 DNA reads TGTGCCAGCAGCTTAGTGGGACTTCCTTATCCCTACGAGCAGTACTTC.

This clonotype was recorded a few times. The chain links TRBV19 to TRBJ2-3, with D possibly called TRBD1 or TRBD2 (5 bases each). CDR3 length: 16 amino acids. Per germline, CDR1 LNHDA and CDR2 SQIVND (reference sequence). Trimming took 5 bases from V and 0 from J, leaving 15 bases between them. This chain's CDR3 is CASSGGGHPSTDTQYF. The CDR3 coding sequence is TGTGCCAGTAGTGGCGGAGGACACCCGAGCACAGATACGCAGTATTTT. The whole variable domain, remainder taken from reference TRBV19 and TRBJ2-3, is DGGITQSPKYLFRKEGQNVTLSCEQNLNHDAMYWYRQDPGQGLRLIYYSQIVNDFQKGDIAEGYSVSREKKESFPLTVTSAQKNPTAFYLCASSGGGHPSTDTQYFGPGTRLTVL.

V and J are TRBV3-1 and TRBJ2-5; either TRBD1 or TRBD2 may fit D (5 bases each). Germline CDR1 and CDR2: LGHDT and YNNKEL (reference sequence). V lost 1 base and J 4 bases, leaving 16 bases between the germline ends. The length of the CDR3 is 16 residues. This CDR3 reads CASSQVFEGKGETQYF. The CDR3 DNA reads as TGTGCCAGCAGCCAAGTATTTGAGGGGAAGGGAGAGACCCAGTACTTC.

The J gene is TRBJ1-1, the V gene TRBV7-4, with a weak D call TRBD1 (6 bases). The CDR3 has 15 residues. Germline assignment: CDR1 SGHVT and CDR2 SQSDAQ. V was clipped by 4 bases and J by 1 base, with 13 bases between them. CDR3 sequence (DNA): TGTGCCAGCAGCTCCTACAGGGAAAGGAACACTGAAGCTTTCTTT. This sequence encodes CASSSYRERNTEAFF.

This rearrangement joins TRBV6-6 to TRBJ1-5, with 7 bases lining up with TRBD1. The germline V gene encodes CDR1 MNHNY and CDR2 SVGAGI (reference sequence). This CDR3 region has 12 residues. CDR3 loop: CASGTGNQPQHF. CDR3 nucleotide sequence: TGTGCTTCCGGGACAGGCAATCAGCCCCAGCATTTT.

The chain recombines TRBV5-6 with TRBJ2-5; 7 nucleotides match TRBD1. CDR3 length equals 15 residues. Unmatched junction bases numbered 11, after V lost 4 bases and J lost 5 bases. Per the germline V gene, CDR1 is SGHDT and CDR2 is YYEEEE. The CDR3 loop reads CASSPRGRRWETQYF. CDR3 nucleotide sequence: TGTGCCAGCAGCCCCAGGGGGAGAAGGTGGGAGACCCAGTACTTC.

This clonotype was counted a few times. The chain employs TRBV7-6 and TRBJ2-3; 9 positions agree with TRBD2. Germline V CDR1 and CDR2: SGHVS, FNYEAQ. The CDR3 length is 14 residues. V lost 8 bases and J lost 1; bases outside the gene matches: 4. The CDR3 nucleotides read TGTGCCAGCTGTCCTAGCGGGGGCACAGATACGCAGTATTTT. This sequence encodes CASCPSGGTDTQYF.

This clonotype was counted between two and nine times. The chain uses TRBV7-9 and TRBJ1-6; unclear D gene. The ends were cut back, 4 bases at V and 7 bases at J, with 8 bases in the middle. Germline loops: CDR1 SEHNR, CDR2 FQNEAQ (reference sequence). The CDR3 spans 13 residues. This CDR3 is CASSSITNSPLHF. The CDR3 bases are TGTGCCAGCAGCTCCATAACGAATTCACCCCTCCACTTT.

This chain connects TRBV7-2 to TRBJ2-4; TRBD1 matches 7 bases. The CDR3 is made up of 13 amino acids. With V trimmed by 3 bases and J by 6 bases, 2 bases remained unmatched. The germline CDR1 and CDR2 sequences are SGHTA and FQGNSA. The CDR3 sequence: CASSLTGRNIQYF. The CDR3 region has the DNA TGTGCCAGCAGCTTGACAGGGAGAAACATTCAGTACTTC. Combining the CDR3 with reference TRBV7-2 and TRBJ2-4 gives the whole variable domain GAGVSQSPSNKVTEKGKDVELRCDPISGHTALYWYRQSLGQGLEFLIYFQGNSAPDKSGLPSDRFSAERTGGSVSTLTIQRTQQEDSAVYLCASSLTGRNIQYFGAGTRLSVL.

Only a few counts were recorded for this clonotype. The CDR3 is CASSLGGPNYEQYF. DNA of the CDR3: TGTGCCAGCAGCTTAGGCGGGCCAAACTACGAGCAGTACTTC. J is TRBJ2-7 and V is TRBV7-6, with D maybe TRBD2 (5 bases). The CDR3 runs to 14 residues. The germline CDR1 and CDR2 sequences are SGHVS and FNYEAQ. Trimming pared 1 base from V and 3 bases from J, leaving 10 bases between.

This clonotype was seen ten or more times. The V gene is TRBV7-9, the J gene TRBJ2-7; D remains ambiguous. The ends were cut back, 6 bases at V and 5 bases at J, with 8 bases in the middle. This CDR3 contains 11 residues. Germline V gene data show CDR1 as SEHNR and CDR2 as FQNEAQ (reference sequence). The chain's CDR3 is CASSPRDEQYF. Written as DNA, the CDR3 is TGTGCCAGCAGTCCACGGGACGAGCAGTACTTC.

This clonotype was detected a few times. V and J are TRBV5-4 and TRBJ2-1; D remains ambiguous. The CDR3 runs 16 residues. Germline CDR1 reads SGHNT; CDR2 reads YYREEE (reference sequence). The V and J ends lost 3 bases and 0 bases respectively, with 13 bases between them. CDR3 sequence: CASSSQVLSSYNEQFF. CDR3 DNA sequence: TGTGCCAGCAGCTCACAAGTGCTTAGCTCCTACAATGAGCAGTTCTTC.

The chain joins TRBV4-1 to TRBJ2-1; D gene unclear. Trimming took off 0 bases at V and 4 bases at J, with 10 bases between the two ends. Per germline, CDR1 MGHRA and CDR2 YSYEKL. The CDR3 covers 15 residues. The CDR3 spells CASSQDDWTYNEQFF. The CDR3 nucleotides read TGCGCCAGCAGCCAAGATGATTGGACGTACAATGAGCAGTTCTTC.

The chain has TRBV7-9 and TRBJ1-2, with 11 bases identical to TRBD1. The CDR3 is 19 amino acids. Trimming took 6 bases from V and 1 from J; bases not matched to a gene: 16. Germline V gives CDR1 SEHNR, CDR2 FQNEAQ (reference sequence). The CDR3 spells CASSQTGRDRGSHNYGYTF. The CDR3 DNA is TGTGCCAGCAGTCAGACCGGTCGGGACAGGGGGTCCCATAACTATGGCTACACCTTC.

The chain is built from TRBV6-2 or TRBV6-3 and TRBJ2-1, with D hard to call. There are 13 residues in the CDR3. Germline V gene lookup returns CDR1 MNHEY and CDR2 SVGEGT. Between the trimmed V and J ends, which lost 5 bases and 8 bases, there was a span of 13 bases. CDR3 sequence (DNA): TGTGCCAGCAGTGCAGCTGCGTTGCATGAGCAGTTCTTC. Its protein product is CASSAAALHEQFF.

This clonotype was counted between two and nine times. This chain connects TRBV7-2 to TRBJ1-1, with D possibly being TRBD1 (6 bases). Between the trimmed V and J ends, which lost 5 bases and 1 base, there was a span of 14 bases. The CDR3 runs to 15 residues. Germline V gives CDR1 SGHTA, CDR2 FQGNSA. CDR3 residues: CASSPSGGANTEAFF. CDR3 nucleotide sequence: TGTGCCAGCAGCCCCTCCGGGGGGGCGAACACTGAAGCTTTCTTT.

The V gene is TRBV7-2, the J gene TRBJ2-5; TRBD2 matches at 8 bases. Losses at the gene ends were 1 base for V and 1 base for J; bases not matched to a gene: 2. The germline V gene encodes CDR1 SGHTA and CDR2 FQGNSA. This CDR3 is 15 amino acids long. The CDR3, as DNA: TGTGCCAGCAGCTTAGGGACTAGCCTCCAAGAGACCCAGTACTTC. The encoded protein is CASSLGTSLQETQYF. The full variable domain, with the rest looked up from reference TRBV7-2 and TRBJ2-5, is GAGVSQSPSNKVTEKGKDVELRCDPISGHTALYWYRQSLGQGLEFLIYFQGNSAPDKSGLPSDRFSAERTGGSVSTLTIQRTQQEDSAVYLCASSLGTSLQETQYFGPGTRLLVL.

J is TRBJ1-1 and V is TRBV7-9; tentatively, D is TRBD1 (6 bases). The CDR3 length is 15 residues. CDR1 SEHNR and CDR2 FQNEAQ come from the germline V gene (reference sequence). Trimming took off 3 bases at V and 4 bases at J, with 15 bases between the two ends. DNA for the CDR3: TGTGCCAGCAGCTTTGGAAAACAGGGTATCACTGAAGCTTTCTTT. Protein product: CASSFGKQGITEAFF.

This clonotype was seen once. The chain uses TRBV7-2 and TRBJ2-1; perhaps TRBD1 as D (7 bases). Germline V gene data show CDR1 as SGHTA and CDR2 as FQGNSA. This CDR3 comprises 15 residues. V was pared by 5 bases and J by 7 bases, with 18 bases between. The CDR3 nucleotides are TGTGCCAGCAGCCGGAACAGGGGTAGCGGAAATGAGCAGTTCTTC. Its translation is CASSRNRGSGNEQFF.

J is TRBJ1-6 and V is TRBV12-3 or TRBV12-4; TRBD1 agrees at 7 bases. Trimming at V came to 5 bases and at J to 7 bases, leaving 5 bases not matched to a gene. CDR3 size: 14 residues. The CDR3 DNA reads TGTGCCAGCAGTACCCCGGACAGGAATTCACCCCTCCACTTT. This gives the protein CASSTPDRNSPLHF.

This clonotype occurred many times. The chain links TRBV7-2 to TRBJ1-6; 10 bases fit TRBD1. V trimming: 2 bases; J trimming: 7 bases; junction bases outside the gene matches: 8. This CDR3 region has 17 residues. Germline CDR1 and CDR2: SGHTA and FQGNSA. Here the CDR3 reads CASSLTYRTGGNSPLHF. The CDR3 DNA follows: TGTGCCAGCAGCTTAACTTACAGGACAGGGGGGAATTCACCCCTCCACTTT.

This chain uses TRBV2 with TRBJ1-5, with 8 bases identical to TRBD1. Trimming removed 3 bases from V and 5 bases from J; junction bases left unmatched: 6. CDR3 length: 15 amino acids. CDR1 and CDR2 from the germline V gene are SNHLY and FYNNEI. CDR3 nucleotides: TGTGCCAGCAGTGAGGGGACAGGCCCTTATCAGCCCCAGCATTTT. It translates to CASSEGTGPYQPQHF.

This clonotype has only a few counts. CDR3 residues: CASSPVSYNSPLHF. CDR3 sequence (DNA): TGTGCCAGCAGCCCGGTATCCTATAATTCACCCCTCCACTTT. The rearrangement joins TRBV7-2 to TRBJ1-6, with D hard to call. Germline CDR1 and CDR2: SGHTA and FQGNSA. This CDR3 contains 14 residues. The V end lost 5 bases, the J end lost 1 base, and 6 bases lay between the germline ends.